These T cell receptor beta chains were read from a single sample in a study of glioma-infiltrating T cells after dendritic cell vaccination. Only in-frame clones appear in the TCRdb table, and some are missing; sequencing was by immunoSEQ multiplex PCR. This table has fewer than 60,000 clones, around 89% appearing once. This specimen consisted of blood, obtained after dendritic cell vaccination. Receptors were obtained from a human donor with glioblastoma. Both conserved end residues are part of each CDR3. Each record gives: clone size, D gene, V gene, J gene, CDR3 protein, CDR3 DNA. D genes are given only for firm matches. For some rows the clone size is stated as once, few or many, or as a class when expanded; others skip it.

-	-	TRBV18	TRBJ1-2	CASSRDSPLANYGYTF	TGTGCCAGCTCACGTGACAGTCCCCTAGCTAACTATGGCTACACCTTC
-	TRBD2	TRBV29-1	TRBJ2-5	CSVPAGAGETQYF	TGCAGCGTTCCAGCGGGAGCTGGAGAGACCCAGTACTTC
-	TRBD1	TRBV23-1	TRBJ1-3	CASSQPGTGASGNTIYF	TGCGCCAGCAGTCAGCCTGGGACAGGGGCCTCTGGAAACACCATATATTTT
-	-	TRBV7-9	TRBJ2-1	CASRPQLVPHNEQFF	TGTGCCAGCAGACCCCAACTAGTCCCTCACAATGAGCAGTTCTTC
-	-	TRBV9	TRBJ2-1	CASSVGDSRGNEQFF	TGTGCCAGCAGCGTAGGAGATAGTCGGGGCAATGAGCAGTTCTTC
-	-	TRBV5-1	TRBJ2-5	CASSPTGNSRFAETQYF	TGCGCCAGCAGCCCCACAGGGAATAGTAGGTTCGCGGAGACCCAGTACTTC
once	TRBD2	TRBV19	TRBJ2-7	CASSLKTGGRHEQYF	TGTGCCAGTAGTCTCAAGACAGGCGGGAGGCACGAGCAGTACTTC
-	-	TRBV4-1	TRBJ2-7	CASSLGGALYF	TGCGCCAGCAGCTTGGGCGGGGCCCTGTACTTC
-	TRBD2	TRBV2	TRBJ2-2	CASTSSAASGRANTGELFF	TGTGCCAGCACCTCTTCGGCGGCTAGCGGGAGGGCGAACACCGGGGAGCTGTTTTTT
few	-	TRBV10-3	TRBJ1-1	CAINSLEYTEAFF	TGTGCCATCAATTCTCTCGAGTACACTGAAGCTTTCTTT
-	TRBD2	TRBV6-4	TRBJ2-2	CASSLRGSVNTGELFF	TGTGCCAGCAGTCTACGCGGGAGTGTGAACACCGGGGAGCTGTTTTTT
-	-	TRBV28	TRBJ2-2	CASRGRANTGELFF	TGTGCCAGCAGGGGGAGAGCGAACACCGGGGAGCTGTTTTTT
-	TRBD1	TRBV28	TRBJ2-7	CASSFGDRVHEQYF	TGTGCCAGCAGTTTTGGGGACAGGGTCCACGAGCAGTACTTC
-	-	TRBV20-1	TRBJ1-2	CSARTEYGYTF	TGCAGTGCTCGGACAGAATATGGCTACACCTTC
-	-	TRBV4-2	TRBJ2-7	CASSQGGWGSEGSYEQYF	TGTGCCAGCAGCCAAGGAGGTTGGGGTAGCGAGGGCTCCTACGAGCAGTACTTC